This TCR beta chain was identified in a study of OX40 agonist ivuxolimab in advanced cancers. At the level of the study: In three patients, partial responses were observed, one with hepatocellular carcinoma and two with cutaneous melanoma.

Study outcomes and limitations: Low levels of normalized T-cell clonal expansion also appeared in some nonresponders. At doses 0.1 to 3.0 mg/kg, CD4+ and CD8+ clones expanded.

This CDR3 is 14 amino acids long. Per germline, CDR1 MNHEY and CDR2 SMNVEV (reference sequence). The V gene lost 8 bases and the J gene lost 4 bases, with 14 bases spanning the gap. Method: immunoSEQ multiplex PCR; TCRdb's copy keeps in-frame clones and lacks some. The sample includes roughly 53,000 clones, 70% to 90% of them seen just once. With respect to this clone: Its antigen is undetermined.

This clonotype originated in an adult with an advanced solid tumor such as melanoma, head and neck, liver or kidney cancer. V usage is TRBV27 and J usage is TRBJ1-4, with D uncertain. The specimen comprised CD4+ or CD8+ T cells sorted from blood, sampled in a trial of the OX40 agonist ivuxolimab. Written as DNA, the CDR3 is TGTGCCAGCTCTAGGCGGCGCGATAATGAAAAACTGTTTTTT. This gives the protein CASSRRRDNEKLFF.